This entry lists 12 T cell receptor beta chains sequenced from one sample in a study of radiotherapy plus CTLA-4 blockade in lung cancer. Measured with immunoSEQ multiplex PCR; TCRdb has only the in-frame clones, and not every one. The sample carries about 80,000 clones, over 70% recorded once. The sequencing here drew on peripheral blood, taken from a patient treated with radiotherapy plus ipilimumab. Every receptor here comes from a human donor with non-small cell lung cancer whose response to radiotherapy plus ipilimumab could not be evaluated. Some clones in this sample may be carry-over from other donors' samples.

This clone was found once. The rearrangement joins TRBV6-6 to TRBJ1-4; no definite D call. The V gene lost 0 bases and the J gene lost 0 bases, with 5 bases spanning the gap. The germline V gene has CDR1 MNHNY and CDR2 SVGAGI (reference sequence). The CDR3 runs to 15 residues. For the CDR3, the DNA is TGTGCCAGCAGTTACTCACCTACAACTAATGAAAAACTGTTTTTT. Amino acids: CASSYSPTTNEKLFF.

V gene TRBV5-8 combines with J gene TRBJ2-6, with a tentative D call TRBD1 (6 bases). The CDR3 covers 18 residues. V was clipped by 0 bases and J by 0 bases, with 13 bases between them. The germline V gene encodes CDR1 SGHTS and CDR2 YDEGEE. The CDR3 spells CASSLGTGHLSGANVLTF. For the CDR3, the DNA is TGTGCCAGCAGCTTGGGTACGGGACACCTCTCTGGGGCCAACGTCCTGACTTTC.

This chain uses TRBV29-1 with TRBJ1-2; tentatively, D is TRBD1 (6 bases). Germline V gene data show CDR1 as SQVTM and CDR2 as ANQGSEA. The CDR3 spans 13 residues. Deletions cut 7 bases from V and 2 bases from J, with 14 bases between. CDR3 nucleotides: TGCAGCGCTGGGGAGGGGGAAAACTATGGCTACACCTTC. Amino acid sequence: CSAGEGENYGYTF.

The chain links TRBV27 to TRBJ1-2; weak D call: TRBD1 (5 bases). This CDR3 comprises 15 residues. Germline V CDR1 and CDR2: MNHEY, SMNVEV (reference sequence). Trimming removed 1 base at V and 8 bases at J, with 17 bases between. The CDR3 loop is CASSLYTQGGSGYTF. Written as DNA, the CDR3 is TGTGCCAGCAGTTTATATACGCAGGGAGGTTCCGGCTACACCTTC.

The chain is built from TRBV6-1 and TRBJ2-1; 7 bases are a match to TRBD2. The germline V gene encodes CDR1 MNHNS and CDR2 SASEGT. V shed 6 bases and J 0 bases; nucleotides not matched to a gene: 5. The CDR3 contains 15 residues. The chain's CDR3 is CASRKSGDSYNEQFF. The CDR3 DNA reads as TGTGCCAGCAGAAAAAGCGGGGACTCCTACAATGAGCAGTTCTTC.

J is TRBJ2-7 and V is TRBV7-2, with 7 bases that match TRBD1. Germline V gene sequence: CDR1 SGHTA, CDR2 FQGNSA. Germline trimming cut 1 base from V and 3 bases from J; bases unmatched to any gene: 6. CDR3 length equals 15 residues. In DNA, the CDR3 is TGTGCCAGCAGCTTAGAGACAGGGCCCTTCTACGAGCAGTACTTC. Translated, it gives CASSLETGPFYEQYF.

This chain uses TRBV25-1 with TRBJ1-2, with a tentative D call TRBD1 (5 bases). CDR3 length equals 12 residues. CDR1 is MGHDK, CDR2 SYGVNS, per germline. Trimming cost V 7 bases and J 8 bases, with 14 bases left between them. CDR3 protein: CASKGPAGGYTF. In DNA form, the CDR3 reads TGTGCCAGCAAGGGGCCCGCGGGGGGCTACACCTTC.

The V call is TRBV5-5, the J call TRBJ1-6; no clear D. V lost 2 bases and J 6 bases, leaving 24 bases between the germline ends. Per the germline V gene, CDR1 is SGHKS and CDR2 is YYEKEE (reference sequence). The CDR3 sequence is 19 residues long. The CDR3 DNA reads TGTGCCAGCAGCTTTGAGGGTCTTGGCCTGTACCTAAGTAATTCACCCCTCCACTTT. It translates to CASSFEGLGLYLSNSPLHF.

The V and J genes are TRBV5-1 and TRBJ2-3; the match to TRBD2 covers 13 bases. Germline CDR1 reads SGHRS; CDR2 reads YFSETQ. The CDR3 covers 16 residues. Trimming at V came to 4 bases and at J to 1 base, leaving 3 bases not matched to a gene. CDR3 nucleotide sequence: TGCGCCAGCAGCATAGGGACTAGCGGGGGCACAGATACGCAGTATTTT. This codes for CASSIGTSGGTDTQYF.

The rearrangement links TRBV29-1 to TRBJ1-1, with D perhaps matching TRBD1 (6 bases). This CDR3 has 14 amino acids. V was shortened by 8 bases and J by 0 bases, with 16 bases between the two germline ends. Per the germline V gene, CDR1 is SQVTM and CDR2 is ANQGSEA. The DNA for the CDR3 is TGCAGCATTCAGGGGTCTCACATGAACACTGAAGCTTTCTTT. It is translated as CSIQGSHMNTEAFF.

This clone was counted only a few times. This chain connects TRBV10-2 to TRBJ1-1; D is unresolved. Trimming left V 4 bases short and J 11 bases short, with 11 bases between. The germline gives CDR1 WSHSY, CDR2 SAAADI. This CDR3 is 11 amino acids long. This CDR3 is CASSGGGLAFF. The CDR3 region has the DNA TGCGCCAGCAGTGGAGGAGGGTTGGCTTTCTTT.

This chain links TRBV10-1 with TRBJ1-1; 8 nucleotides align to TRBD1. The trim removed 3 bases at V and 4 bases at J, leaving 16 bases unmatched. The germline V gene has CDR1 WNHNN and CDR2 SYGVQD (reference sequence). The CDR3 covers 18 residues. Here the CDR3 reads CASSDPIWMFRGRTEAFF. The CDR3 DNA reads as TGCGCCAGCAGTGATCCGATCTGGATGTTCAGGGGGCGCACTGAAGCTTTCTTT.